The TCR beta chain under discussion was sequenced for a study of monozygotic twins with inflammatory bowel disease. Study-wide results and caveats: Some repertoire variability may stem from patients' differing immunosuppressive treatments. Other individuals had fewer clonotypes in common with IBD patients than with healthy twins, especially with disease activity.

The CDR3 contains 17 residues. Germline V gene lookup returns CDR1 SGHRS and CDR2 YFSETQ. Each sample's cDNA came from eight separate reactions. For both chains, the TCRalpha and TCRbeta cDNA went through two nested PCRs of 16 and 9 cycles. TCRdb reprocessed the 5' RACE reads and keeps a single row for each CDR3 protein, giving no DNA. Here the sample table reports nearly 450,000 distinct CDR3 sequences. To note about this clonotype: Its antigen is still unknown.

Sequencing input: blood. V gene TRBV5-1 combines with J gene TRBJ2-1; TCRdb's D gene call, TRBD1, goes unchecked for lack of DNA. This clonotype originated in a human donor with ulcerative colitis or Crohn's disease, or a healthy co-twin of an affected twin (not recorded which). CDR3 region: CASSARGRTSSYNEQFF.